These T cell receptor beta chains were read from a single sample in a study of blood T cell repertoires in COVID-19. Assay used: immunoSEQ multiplex PCR; TCRdb lists only in-frame clones, some missing. Among approximately 200,000 clones listed, 89% were seen once. Sequenced material: PBMCs or T cells enriched from blood (not recorded which). The source of these receptors is a middle-aged woman with acute COVID-19. CDR3s include the opening cysteine and the closing phenylalanine or tryptophan. D genes are given only for firm matches. For some rows the clone size is stated as once, few or many, or as a class when expanded; others skip it.

TRBV28	TRBD2	NA	TRBJ2-1	TGTGCCAGCAGATTAGCGGGGGGGCTTTACAATGAGCAGTTCTTC	CASRLAGGLYNEQFF
TRBV19	TRBD2	NA	TRBJ2-3	TGTGCCAGTAGTAGGGCCGGAGCGGGGGGCACAGATACGCAGTATTTT	CASSRAGAGGTDTQYF
TRBV11-2	NA	NA	TRBJ2-2	TGTGCCAGCAGCTTACTACAGACAGGTCCGAACACCGGGGAGCTGTTTTTT	CASSLLQTGPNTGELFF
TRBV29-1	NA	NA	TRBJ2-5	TGCAGCGTTGTTGTTGGGGGGAAAGGGGAGACCCAGTACTTC	CSVVVGGKGETQYF
TRBV27	NA	NA	TRBJ2-7	TGTGCCAGCAGTTTAGGCTGGAAGACAGGAGGAGGCTACGAGCAGTACTTC	CASSLGWKTGGGYEQYF
TRBV10-3	NA	NA	TRBJ2-7	TGTGCCATCAGCAAGGACTGGGTGTCCTACGAGCAGTACTTC	CAISKDWVSYEQYF
TRBV2	NA	once	TRBJ2-2	TGTGCCAGCAGTGTTGAGGTCCCAACGAACACCGGGGAGCTGTTTTTT	CASSVEVPTNTGELFF
TRBV29-1	NA	NA	TRBJ2-2	TGCAGCGTTGCAGAGAGGGGACATATGAACACCGGGGAGCTGTTTTTT	CSVAERGHMNTGELFF
TRBV30	NA	NA	TRBJ2-3	TGTGCCTGGAGTGTAGGCGGGGCCACAGATACGCAGTATTTT	CAWSVGGATDTQYF
TRBV3-1/TRBV3-2	TRBD2	NA	TRBJ2-1	TGTGCCAGCAGCCTATGGCCGGGAGGGCAAGACAATGAGCAGTTCTTC	CASSLWPGGQDNEQFF
TRBV12-3/TRBV12-4	NA	NA	TRBJ2-1	TGTGCCAGCAGTTTAGCGGGACTTGATGAGCAGTTCTTC	CASSLAGLDEQFF
TRBV4-2	TRBD2	NA	TRBJ2-3	TGTGCCAGCAGCAGCGAGCGGGGCTCCTCGATGGATACGCAGTATTTT	CASSSERGSSMDTQYF
TRBV4-1	NA	once	TRBJ2-7	TGCGCCAGCAGCCAAGGCTCAGGAAGCCCCTACGAGCAGTACTTC	CASSQGSGSPYEQYF
TRBV19	TRBD1	NA	TRBJ2-3	TGTGCCAGTAGTATAGATCCGGACAGGGGGATCACAGATACGCAGTATTTT	CASSIDPDRGITDTQYF
TRBV12-3/TRBV12-4	TRBD1	NA	TRBJ1-6	TGTGCCAGCAGGGGACAGGGGTATTCACCCCTCCACTTT	CASRGQGYSPLHF
TRBV12-3/TRBV12-4	TRBD1	NA	TRBJ1-1	TGTGCCAGCAGCCTAGGACAGGGAACTGAAGCTTTCTTT	CASSLGQGTEAFF
TRBV12-3/TRBV12-4	TRBD1	once	TRBJ1-1	TGTGCCAGCAGAACCGGGACAGGAAGGGGAGCTTTCTTT	CASRTGTGRGAFF
TRBV10-1	NA	NA	TRBJ1-2	TGCGCCAGCAGTGCTGGGAGAAGCCACTATGGCTACACCTTC	CASSAGRSHYGYTF
TRBV5-6	TRBD2	NA	TRBJ2-3	TGTGCCAGCAGCTTAGGCCAAGGGGCGGGGGGTCCCGCTGATACGCAGTATTTT	CASSLGQGAGGPADTQYF
TRBV2	NA	NA	TRBJ2-1	TGTGCCAGCGAGCGGCCCTCCTACAATGAGCAGTTCTTC	CASERPSYNEQFF
TRBV5-4	NA	NA	TRBJ1-6	TGTGCCAGCAGCTTCCAGGGCTATAATTCACCCCTCCACTTT	CASSFQGYNSPLHF
TRBV6-5	NA	NA	TRBJ1-5	TGTGCCAGCCGCGCGGGGGATCAGCCCCAGCATTTT	CASRAGDQPQHF
TRBV19	TRBD1	NA	TRBJ2-5	TGTGCCAGTAGTACAAACAGGGGGCGCCAAGAGACCCAGTACTTC	CASSTNRGRQETQYF
TRBV4-1	TRBD1	NA	TRBJ2-3	TGCGCCAGCAGCCAAGAGTTTGGGTCACAGGGGAGCACAGATACGCAGTATTTT	CASSQEFGSQGSTDTQYF
TRBV6-1	NA	NA	TRBJ2-1	TGTGCCAGCAGTGAAAATCCCCAGGGAACCTACAATGAGCAGTTCTTC	CASSENPQGTYNEQFF
TRBV6-5	NA	NA	TRBJ1-3	TGTGCCAGCAGGATGAGCTCTGGAAACACCATATATTTT	CASRMSSGNTIYF
TRBV6-5	TRBD1	few	TRBJ1-1	TGTGCCAGCAGGAGCCGGGACAGGGGTCGCACTGAAGCTTTCTTT	CASRSRDRGRTEAFF
TRBV5-1	TRBD2	NA	TRBJ2-7	TGCGCCAGCAGCTTGGGGCTAGCGGAGAGCTCCTACGAGCAGTACTTC	CASSLGLAESSYEQYF
TRBV19	NA	NA	TRBJ1-5	TGTGCCAGTAGTATAGATCTTAGGAGCCTTAGCAATCAGCCCCAGCATTTT	CASSIDLRSLSNQPQHF
TRBV21-1	NA	NA	TRBJ2-7	TGTGCCAGCAGCTCCCGGGACAGGGGCGCACTTAATGGCTACGAGCAGTACTTC	CASSSRDRGALNGYEQYF
TRBV4-1	NA	NA	TRBJ1-2	TGCGCCAGCAGCCAAGATGGGGTGGGGGGATCCAGACTAGACTATGGCTACACCTTC	CASSQDGVGGSRLDYGYTF
TRBV5-4	NA	NA	TRBJ2-5	TGTGCCAGCAGCACTACTAAACAAGAGACCCAGTACTTC	CASSTTKQETQYF
TRBV4-2	TRBD2	once	TRBJ2-7	TGTGCCAGCAGCCAAAGACCGGGAGGGGGAACCTACGAGCAGTACTTC	CASSQRPGGGTYEQYF
TRBV3-1/TRBV3-2	NA	NA	TRBJ1-4	TGTGCCAGCAGCGAAGACAGTGAAAAACTGTTTTTT	CASSEDSEKLFF
TRBV19	TRBD1	few	TRBJ1-2	TGTGCCAGTAGTCTTGACAGGGCCAGTAGCTATGGCTACACCTTC	CASSLDRASSYGYTF
TRBV29-1	NA	NA	TRBJ1-2	TGCAGCGCAGGACAGAGAGGGAATAATGGCTACACCTTC	CSAGQRGNNGYTF
TRBV10-1	NA	NA	TRBJ2-7	TGCGCCGAACTAGAAGAGCAGTACTTC	CAELEEQYF
TRBV9	TRBD1	NA	TRBJ1-4	TGTGCCAGCAGCGCGACAGGGGGGAGAACTAATGAAAAACTGTTTTTT	CASSATGGRTNEKLFF
TRBV30	NA	NA	TRBJ2-3	TGTGCCTGGAGTGTGAGGCAGGGGGGAGATACGCAGTATTTT	CAWSVRQGGDTQYF
TRBV14	NA	NA	TRBJ1-1	TGTGCCAGCAGCCAAGGGGGGGGAGGCACTGAAGCTTTCTTT	CASSQGGGGTEAFF
TRBV21-1	NA	NA	TRBJ2-5	TGTGCCAGCAGCAAAGAGGGGGACGGCGGGTCGGCCCAAGAGACCCAGTACTTC	CASSKEGDGGSAQETQYF
TRBV7-9	TRBD1	NA	TRBJ2-5	TGTGCCAGCAGCTTAGTTGGCGACAGGGGGACTAAAGAGACCCAGTACTTC	CASSLVGDRGTKETQYF
TRBV29-1	NA	NA	TRBJ2-5	TGCAGCGTCAGATACCAAGAGACCCAGTACTTC	CSVRYQETQYF
TRBV2	NA	NA	TRBJ1-5	TGTGCCAGCAGCCTAGGTCCTGAACAGCCCCAGCATTTT	CASSLGPEQPQHF
TRBV19	TRBD1	once	TRBJ2-3	TGTGCCAGTAGTATTCGGGGGGACAGGGGGACCGCAGATACGCAGTATTTT	CASSIRGDRGTADTQYF
TRBV9	TRBD2	NA	TRBJ2-1	TGTGCCAGCAGCGACCCTAGCGGGAGCTACAATGAGCAGTTCTTC	CASSDPSGSYNEQFF
TRBV28	TRBD1	NA	TRBJ1-2	TGTGCCAGCAGCGACAGGGTTGGCTACACCTTC	CASSDRVGYTF
TRBV5-4	TRBD1	NA	TRBJ1-1	TGTGCCAGCAGAGCCGACAGGGGAGGGAACACTGAAGCTTTCTTT	CASRADRGGNTEAFF
TRBV19	NA	NA	TRBJ2-5	TGTGCCAGTACCGGTGGTGATTTACAAGAGACCCAGTACTTC	CASTGGDLQETQYF